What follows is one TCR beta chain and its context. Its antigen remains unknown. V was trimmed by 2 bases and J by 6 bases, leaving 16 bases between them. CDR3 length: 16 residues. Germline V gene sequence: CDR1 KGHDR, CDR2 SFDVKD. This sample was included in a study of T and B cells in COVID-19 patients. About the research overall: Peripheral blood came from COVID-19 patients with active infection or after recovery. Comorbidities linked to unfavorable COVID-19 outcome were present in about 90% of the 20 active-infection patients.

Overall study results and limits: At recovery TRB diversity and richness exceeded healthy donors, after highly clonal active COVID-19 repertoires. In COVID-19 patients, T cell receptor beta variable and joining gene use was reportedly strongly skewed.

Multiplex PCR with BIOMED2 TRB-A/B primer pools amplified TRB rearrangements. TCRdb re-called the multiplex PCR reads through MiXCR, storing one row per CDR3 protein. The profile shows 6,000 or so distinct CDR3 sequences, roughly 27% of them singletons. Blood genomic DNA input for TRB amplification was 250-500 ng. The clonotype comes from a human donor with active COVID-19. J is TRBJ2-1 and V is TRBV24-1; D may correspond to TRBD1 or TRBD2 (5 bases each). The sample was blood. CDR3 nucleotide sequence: TGTGCCACCAGTGATTCGTGGGGGACCTTCGGCAATGAGCAGTTCTTC. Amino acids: CATSDSWGTFGNEQFF.